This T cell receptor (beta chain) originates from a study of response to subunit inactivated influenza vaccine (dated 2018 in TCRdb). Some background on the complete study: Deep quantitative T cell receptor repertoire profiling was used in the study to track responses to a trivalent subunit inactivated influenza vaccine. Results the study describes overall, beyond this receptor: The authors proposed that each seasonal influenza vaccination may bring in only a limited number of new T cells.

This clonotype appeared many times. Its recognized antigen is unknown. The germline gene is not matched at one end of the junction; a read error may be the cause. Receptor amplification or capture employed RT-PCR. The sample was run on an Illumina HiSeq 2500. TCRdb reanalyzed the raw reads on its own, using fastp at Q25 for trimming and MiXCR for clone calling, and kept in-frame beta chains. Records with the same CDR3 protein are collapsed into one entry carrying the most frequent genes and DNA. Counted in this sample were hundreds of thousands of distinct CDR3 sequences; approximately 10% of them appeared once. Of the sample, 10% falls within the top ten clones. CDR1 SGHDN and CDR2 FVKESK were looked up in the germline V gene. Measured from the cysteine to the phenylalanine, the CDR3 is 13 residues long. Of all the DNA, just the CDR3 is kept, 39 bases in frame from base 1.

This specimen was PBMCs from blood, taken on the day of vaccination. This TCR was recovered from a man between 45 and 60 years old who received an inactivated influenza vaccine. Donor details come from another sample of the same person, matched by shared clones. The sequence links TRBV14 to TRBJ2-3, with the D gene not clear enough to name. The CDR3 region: CASSYYSTDTQYF. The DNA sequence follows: TGTGCCAGCAGCTACTATAGCACCGATACGCAGTATTTT. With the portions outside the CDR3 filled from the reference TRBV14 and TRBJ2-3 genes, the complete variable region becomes EAGVTQFPSHSVIEKGQTVTLRCDPISGHDNLYWYRRVMGKEIKFLLHFVKESKQDESGMPNNRFLAERTGGTYSTLKVQPAELEDSGVYFCASSYYSTDTQYFGPGTRLTVL.